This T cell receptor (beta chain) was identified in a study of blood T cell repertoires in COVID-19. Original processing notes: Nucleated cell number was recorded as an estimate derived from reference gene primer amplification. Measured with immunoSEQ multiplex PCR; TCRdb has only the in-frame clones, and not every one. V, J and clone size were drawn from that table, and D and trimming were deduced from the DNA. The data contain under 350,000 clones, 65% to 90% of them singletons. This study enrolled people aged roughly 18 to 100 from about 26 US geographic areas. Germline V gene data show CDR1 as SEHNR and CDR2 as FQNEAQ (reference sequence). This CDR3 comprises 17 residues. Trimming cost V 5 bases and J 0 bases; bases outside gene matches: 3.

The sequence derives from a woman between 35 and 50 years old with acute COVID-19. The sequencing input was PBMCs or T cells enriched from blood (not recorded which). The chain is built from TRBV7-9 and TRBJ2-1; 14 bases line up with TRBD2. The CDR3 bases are TGTGCCAGCAGCGGGACTAGCGGGGGTTCCTCCTACAATGAGCAGTTCTTC. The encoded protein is CASSGTSGGSSYNEQFF. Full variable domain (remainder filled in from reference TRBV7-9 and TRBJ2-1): DTGVSQNPRHKITKRGQNVTFRCDPISEHNRLYWYRQTLGQGPEFLTYFQNEAQLEKSRLLSDRFSAERPKGSFSTLEIQRTEQGDSAMYLCASSGTSGGSSYNEQFFGPGTRLTVL.